This T cell receptor beta chain was identified in a study of cytomegalovirus exposure and HLA in healthy donors. The donors were members of the approximately 110-subject validation cohort (separate from the approximately 670-subject first cohort). The CDR3 is made up of 15 amino acids. Germline V gene lookup returns CDR1 MNHEY and CDR2 SMNVEV (reference sequence). The J segment lost 3 bases and the V segment lost 2 bases, leaving 6 bases of the junction unmatched. Worth noting for this clone: Its cognate antigen is unknown.

Profiled with immunoSEQ multiplex PCR; TCRdb holds only in-frame clones, not every one. The sample holds roughly 100,000 clones; 88% are singletons and the top ten take about 1.8%. Regarding the study as a whole: TCR beta chains numbering more than 150 were designated cytomegalovirus-associated. Specificity of a few CMV-associated chains for CMV antigens was verified in vitro. It was reportedly the case that the classifier diagnosed cytomegalovirus status with high specificity and sensitivity.

Sequencing used PBMCs. The genes are TRBV27 and TRBJ2-7, with TRBD1 matching over 8 bases. This TCR was recovered from a woman between 18 and 29 years old in good health and CMV-seropositive. The CDR3 DNA sequence: TGTGCCAGCAGTTTAAAGGGACAGGCTCTCTACGAGCAGTACTTC. As protein: CASSLKGQALYEQYF.